This T cell receptor (beta chain) was found in a study of EBV T-cell therapy then PD-1 blockade in nasopharyngeal carcinoma. There are 12 residues in the CDR3. V lost 6 bases, J lost 8 bases, and 3 bases stayed unmatched. From germline, CDR1 is SEHNR and CDR2 FQNEAQ (reference sequence). Treatment: AdE1-LMPpoly-expanded autologous EBV-specific T-cell therapy followed by anti-PD-1 nivolumab. Concerning this clone itself: Its antigen remains unidentified.

TCRdb's copy holds only in-frame clones and misses some; the assay was immunoSEQ multiplex PCR. Of roughly 22,000 clones in the sample, approximately 80% were seen once. Sequenced here: CD8+ T cells from blood, sampled at day -245 from a patient whose treatment included autologous EBV-specific T cells and nivolumab. The sequence derives from a man aged 35-49 years with nasopharyngeal carcinoma. V and J are TRBV7-9 and TRBJ1-2; 10 positions match TRBD1. The CDR3: CASRGTGAGYTF. In DNA, the CDR3 is TGTGCCAGCAGGGGGACAGGGGCCGGCTACACCTTC.